The rows below give T cell receptor beta chains drawn from one sample of a study of a mutant IDH1 vaccine in newly diagnosed glioma. These receptors' targets are unknown. TCRdb's copy holds only in-frame clones and misses some; the assay was immunoSEQ multiplex PCR. The sample yields 70,000 to 95,000 clones, approximately 85% seen once. The input for sequencing was PBMCs, taken from a glioma patient whose treatment included an IDH1 peptide vaccine. The receptors were gathered from a woman aged 50 to 60 with glioma. Both conserved end residues are part of each CDR3. D genes are given only for firm matches. Clone size is given for some rows only: seen once, a few or many times, or a class if the clone is expanded.

clone size: .
J gene: TRBJ2-7
V gene: TRBV28
D gene: .
CDR3 DNA: TGTGCCAGCAGTGATCTGAGACCCTACGAGCAGTACTTC
CDR3 protein: CASSDLRPYEQYF

clone size: .
J gene: TRBJ2-6
V gene: TRBV28
D gene: .
CDR3 DNA: TGTGCCAGCAGTTTTTCGGGCATTGGGGCCAACGTCCTGACTTTC
CDR3 protein: CASSFSGIGANVLTF

clone size: .
J gene: TRBJ1-4
V gene: TRBV28
D gene: .
CDR3 DNA: TGTGCCATCACAGGGACGCATGGTGAAAAACTGTTTTTT
CDR3 protein: CAITGTHGEKLFF

clone size: once
J gene: TRBJ2-1
V gene: TRBV7-6
D gene: TRBD2
CDR3 DNA: TGTGCCAGCAGCCCTAGGGGCGGGAGGAGGGCCTACAATGAGCAGTTCTTC
CDR3 protein: CASSPRGGRRAYNEQFF

clone size: .
J gene: TRBJ2-6
V gene: TRBV14
D gene: .
CDR3 DNA: TGTGCCAGCAGCCAAGTAGGGGCTTGGGGAGGGGCCAACGTCCTGACTTTC
CDR3 protein: CASSQVGAWGGANVLTF

clone size: .
J gene: TRBJ1-4
V gene: TRBV19
D gene: .
CDR3 DNA: TGTGCCAGTAGTATTCGGCCTAATGAAAAACTGTTTTTT
CDR3 protein: CASSIRPNEKLFF

clone size: .
J gene: TRBJ1-2
V gene: TRBV5-8
D gene: TRBD1
CDR3 DNA: TGTGCCAGCAGCAAGGACAGGCGCCACTACTATGGCTACACCTTC
CDR3 protein: CASSKDRRHYYGYTF

clone size: .
J gene: TRBJ2-2
V gene: TRBV9
D gene: .
CDR3 DNA: TGTGCCAGCAGCGTAGAACATAAGGGCGGGGAGCTGTTTTTT
CDR3 protein: CASSVEHKGGELFF

clone size: .
J gene: TRBJ2-7
V gene: TRBV10-2
D gene: .
CDR3 DNA: TGCGCCAGCAGTGAGTCCTACGAGCAGTACTTC
CDR3 protein: CASSESYEQYF

clone size: .
J gene: TRBJ2-3
V gene: TRBV7-3
D gene: .
CDR3 DNA: TGTGCCAGCAGCCCCGGGACATCGTATAGCACAGATACGCAGTATTTT
CDR3 protein: CASSPGTSYSTDTQYF

clone size: .
J gene: TRBJ2-3
V gene: TRBV14
D gene: .
CDR3 DNA: TGTGCCAGCAGCCAAGCGGGGGCCGGGTTCACAGATACGCAGTATTTT
CDR3 protein: CASSQAGAGFTDTQYF

clone size: .
J gene: TRBJ2-3
V gene: TRBV28
D gene: .
CDR3 DNA: TGTGCCAGCGGGACCCTACAAGATACGCAGTATTTT
CDR3 protein: CASGTLQDTQYF

clone size: .
J gene: TRBJ2-1
V gene: TRBV9
D gene: .
CDR3 DNA: TGTGCCAGCAGCGTAGATTTGAGAAGATCTCAATACAATGAGCAGTTCTTC
CDR3 protein: CASSVDLRRSQYNEQFF

clone size: .
J gene: TRBJ2-7
V gene: TRBV28
D gene: .
CDR3 DNA: TGTGCCAGCAGTTTAGCCAGGGCTGGCGAGCAGTACTTC
CDR3 protein: CASSLARAGEQYF

clone size: .
J gene: TRBJ1-2
V gene: TRBV9
D gene: .
CDR3 DNA: TGTGCCAGCAGCGTGCCCCTCACAGGAACTAACTATGGCTACACCTTC
CDR3 protein: CASSVPLTGTNYGYTF

clone size: .
J gene: TRBJ2-7
V gene: TRBV5-5
D gene: .
CDR3 DNA: TGTGCCAGCAGCCTTGGAGGCTCTGGCGCCTACGAGCAGTACTTC
CDR3 protein: CASSLGGSGAYEQYF

clone size: .
J gene: TRBJ2-1
V gene: TRBV4-1
D gene: .
CDR3 DNA: TGCGCCAGCAGACTAGGGATATGGGGCTCCTACAATGAGCAGTTCTTC
CDR3 protein: CASRLGIWGSYNEQFF

clone size: .
J gene: TRBJ2-7
V gene: TRBV6-6
D gene: .
CDR3 DNA: TGTGCCAGCAGTTACTCGGAGGACACTGCCTACGAGCAGTACTTC
CDR3 protein: CASSYSEDTAYEQYF

clone size: few
J gene: TRBJ1-1
V gene: TRBV18
D gene: .
CDR3 DNA: TGTGCCAGCTCAAAGGGGGTGGACACTGAAGCTTTCTTT
CDR3 protein: CASSKGVDTEAFF

clone size: once
J gene: TRBJ1-1
V gene: TRBV6-1
D gene: .
CDR3 DNA: TGTGCCAGCGCGGGATCCCTAGGAGGGAGAACTGAAGCTTTCTTT
CDR3 protein: CASAGSLGGRTEAFF

clone size: .
J gene: TRBJ2-3
V gene: TRBV13
D gene: .
CDR3 DNA: TGTGCCAGCAGCTTAGGGGGCAGCCCCCTGGGAGATACGCAGTATTTT
CDR3 protein: CASSLGGSPLGDTQYF

clone size: .
J gene: TRBJ1-5
V gene: TRBV19
D gene: .
CDR3 DNA: TGTGCCAGTAGTAGGGGCGGCAGCAATCAGCCCCAGCATTTT
CDR3 protein: CASSRGGSNQPQHF

clone size: .
J gene: TRBJ1-2
V gene: TRBV28
D gene: TRBD1
CDR3 DNA: TGTGCCAGCAGTCCCCCGGACAGGGGGCCGGGCTATGGCTACACCTTC
CDR3 protein: CASSPPDRGPGYGYTF

clone size: .
J gene: TRBJ2-1
V gene: TRBV21-1
D gene: .
CDR3 DNA: TGTGCCAGCAGCCCCCCCCGGGACAGGTTCTTGAGCTCCTACAATGAGCAGTTCTTC
CDR3 protein: CASSPPRDRFLSSYNEQFF

clone size: .
J gene: TRBJ1-1
V gene: TRBV6-5
D gene: .
CDR3 DNA: TGTGCCAGCAGCACCTCTACAGGGTCTACTGAAGCTTTCTTT
CDR3 protein: CASSTSTGSTEAFF

clone size: few
J gene: TRBJ2-2
V gene: TRBV19
D gene: .
CDR3 DNA: TGTGCCAGTAGATCGAGGGACGGTAACACCGGGGAGCTGTTTTTT
CDR3 protein: CASRSRDGNTGELFF

clone size: .
J gene: TRBJ1-1
V gene: TRBV21-1
D gene: .
CDR3 DNA: TGTGCCAGCAACCCGTCCGGGACGGGAGCTTTCTTT
CDR3 protein: CASNPSGTGAFF

clone size: .
J gene: TRBJ2-7
V gene: TRBV9
D gene: TRBD1
CDR3 DNA: TGTGCCAGCAGCACATCAACAGGGGGTTCCTACGAGCAGTACTTC
CDR3 protein: CASSTSTGGSYEQYF

clone size: .
J gene: TRBJ2-4
V gene: TRBV5-4
D gene: .
CDR3 DNA: TGTGCCAGCAGCATAGCCAAAAACATTCAGTACTTC
CDR3 protein: CASSIAKNIQYF

clone size: .
J gene: TRBJ2-1
V gene: TRBV10-3
D gene: .
CDR3 DNA: TGTGCCATCAGTATTGAACAAGCGTCCTACAATGAGCAGTTCTTC
CDR3 protein: CAISIEQASYNEQFF

clone size: .
J gene: TRBJ1-5
V gene: TRBV27
D gene: .
CDR3 DNA: TGTGCCAGCAGTTTATCCCTCACCGGGGGGCCCCAGCATTTT
CDR3 protein: CASSLSLTGGPQHF

clone size: .
J gene: TRBJ2-1
V gene: TRBV30
D gene: TRBD2
CDR3 DNA: TGTGCCTGGACCCACGGCGGGAGTATGAATGAGCAGTTCTTC
CDR3 protein: CAWTHGGSMNEQFF

clone size: few
J gene: TRBJ1-6
V gene: TRBV11-3
D gene: .
CDR3 DNA: TGTGCCAGCAGCATGGGGCGCAATTCACCCCTCCACTTT
CDR3 protein: CASSMGRNSPLHF

clone size: once
J gene: TRBJ2-2
V gene: TRBV9
D gene: TRBD2
CDR3 DNA: TGTGCCAGCAGAGGGACTAGCGGGGAAAACACCGGGGAGCTGTTTTTT
CDR3 protein: CASRGTSGENTGELFF

clone size: .
J gene: TRBJ2-5
V gene: TRBV4-2
D gene: TRBD1
CDR3 DNA: TGTGCCAGCAGCCAAGGGGCCGGGACAGGAAAAGAGACCCAGTACTTC
CDR3 protein: CASSQGAGTGKETQYF

clone size: .
J gene: TRBJ1-5
V gene: TRBV15
D gene: .
CDR3 DNA: TGTGCCACCAGCAAATGGGCCAGGGGAGGGGAGCCCCAGCATTTT
CDR3 protein: CATSKWARGGEPQHF

clone size: .
J gene: TRBJ1-2
V gene: TRBV28
D gene: .
CDR3 DNA: TGTGCCAGCAGGGAGGACTATGGCTACACCTTC
CDR3 protein: CASREDYGYTF

clone size: .
J gene: TRBJ2-1
V gene: TRBV2
D gene: .
CDR3 DNA: TGTGCCAGCAGCCCCCAGGGGCCGGACTACAATGAGCAGTTCTTC
CDR3 protein: CASSPQGPDYNEQFF

clone size: .
J gene: TRBJ2-7
V gene: TRBV4-1
D gene: .
CDR3 DNA: TGCGCCAGCAGCCAAGGAGGGTTAACCTACGAGCAGTACTTC
CDR3 protein: CASSQGGLTYEQYF

clone size: .
J gene: TRBJ2-7
V gene: TRBV6-6
D gene: .
CDR3 DNA: TGTGCCAGCAGTTACGGTCAGGGACACTACTCCTACGAGCAGTACTTC
CDR3 protein: CASSYGQGHYSYEQYF

clone size: .
J gene: TRBJ2-7
V gene: TRBV7-2
D gene: TRBD2
CDR3 DNA: TGTGCCAGCAGCTTAGTTAGCGGGAACTCCTACGAGCAGTACTTC
CDR3 protein: CASSLVSGNSYEQYF

clone size: .
J gene: TRBJ2-7
V gene: TRBV28
D gene: TRBD2
CDR3 DNA: TGTGCCAGCAGTTTATTCAGTAGCGGGAGGCGCTACGAGCAGTACTTC
CDR3 protein: CASSLFSSGRRYEQYF

clone size: .
J gene: TRBJ2-2
V gene: TRBV12-5
D gene: TRBD2
CDR3 DNA: TGTGCTAGTGGTTTGGCGGGAGGAGTGAACACCGGGGAGCTGTTTTTT
CDR3 protein: CASGLAGGVNTGELFF

clone size: .
J gene: TRBJ2-3
V gene: TRBV5-1
D gene: TRBD1
CDR3 DNA: TGCGCCAGCAGCCCGGGACAGGGAGGCGATACGCAGTATTTT
CDR3 protein: CASSPGQGGDTQYF

clone size: .
J gene: TRBJ2-7
V gene: TRBV10-3
D gene: TRBD1
CDR3 DNA: TGTGCCATCAGTGGGGGGACAGGGAGACCCGAATCCTACGAGCAGTACTTC
CDR3 protein: CAISGGTGRPESYEQYF

clone size: .
J gene: TRBJ2-1
V gene: TRBV27
D gene: TRBD2
CDR3 DNA: TGTGCCAGCAGTCCGGGACTAGCGGCGTATTACAATGAGCAGTTCTTC
CDR3 protein: CASSPGLAAYYNEQFF

clone size: once
J gene: TRBJ2-2
V gene: TRBV27
D gene: .
CDR3 DNA: TGTGCCAGCAGGGGGCGGGCGACCCTGAACACCGGGGAGCTGTTTTTT
CDR3 protein: CASRGRATLNTGELFF

clone size: .
J gene: TRBJ1-2
V gene: TRBV5-4
D gene: .
CDR3 DNA: TGTGCCAGCAGCTTGAGCGTGCGGGAAGCGGCCGGCTACACCTTC
CDR3 protein: CASSLSVREAAGYTF

clone size: .
J gene: TRBJ2-1
V gene: TRBV27
D gene: .
CDR3 DNA: TGTGCCAGCAGTTTATCCCGGTCGCTAGTCCATGAGCAGTTCTTC
CDR3 protein: CASSLSRSLVHEQFF

clone size: .
J gene: TRBJ2-1
V gene: TRBV19
D gene: .
CDR3 DNA: TGTGCCAGCCGGAGGGGCAATGAGCAGTTCTTC
CDR3 protein: CASRRGNEQFF

clone size: .
J gene: TRBJ2-7
V gene: TRBV6-4
D gene: .
CDR3 DNA: TGTGCCCGCTATTCACCGAGGAGGGCTCTAAAGGCCTACGAGCAGTACTTC
CDR3 protein: CARYSPRRALKAYEQYF

clone size: .
J gene: TRBJ2-7
V gene: TRBV7-9
D gene: TRBD2
CDR3 DNA: TGTGCCAGCAGCCTGGGGACTAGCGGGAGTTACGAGCAGTACTTC
CDR3 protein: CASSLGTSGSYEQYF

clone size: .
J gene: TRBJ2-2
V gene: TRBV4-1
D gene: .
CDR3 DNA: TGCGCCAGCAGCTACCCGGGATACGGCACCGGGGAGCTGTTTTTT
CDR3 protein: CASSYPGYGTGELFF

clone size: few
J gene: TRBJ1-1
V gene: TRBV7-9
D gene: .
CDR3 DNA: TGTGCCTTCCGTGTGGCGGGAGAAGCTTTCTTT
CDR3 protein: CAFRVAGEAFF

clone size: .
J gene: TRBJ1-1
V gene: TRBV5-4
D gene: TRBD1
CDR3 DNA: TGTGCCAGCAGCTTGGCCCGACAGGGGGACACTGAAGCTTTCTTT
CDR3 protein: CASSLARQGDTEAFF

clone size: .
J gene: TRBJ2-7
V gene: TRBV5-1
D gene: .
CDR3 DNA: TGCGCCAGCAGCTTGGCCCTAGGCGGACCCTCCTACGAGCAGTACTTC
CDR3 protein: CASSLALGGPSYEQYF

clone size: .
J gene: TRBJ2-3
V gene: TRBV6-6
D gene: TRBD1
CDR3 DNA: TGTGCCAGCAGTTATATACAGGGGGCAGGGGATACGCAGTATTTT
CDR3 protein: CASSYIQGAGDTQYF